The 2 T cell receptor beta chains given below trace back to one sample, sequenced in a study of siplizumab effects on memory and regulatory T cells. Some clones are missing from TCRdb's copy, which holds only in-frame ones; the method was immunoSEQ multiplex PCR. The sample shows about 100,000 clones, approximately 90% of them seen only once. The sequenced sample was Tregs sorted from blood. The receptors derive from a human donor in good health.

The rearrangement joins TRBV11-1 to TRBJ2-2; unclear D gene. CDR3 size: 15 residues. Per germline, CDR1 SGHAT and CDR2 FQDESV (reference sequence). The V end was cut by 2 bases, the J end by 3 bases, with 10 bases between. The CDR3 DNA reads TGTGCCAGCAGCTTAACTGACATCTACACCGGGGAGCTGTTTTTT. As protein: CASSLTDIYTGELFF.

A single count supports this clone. The J gene is TRBJ2-2, the V gene TRBV19, with 10 positions matching TRBD1. V shed 5 bases, J shed 4 bases, and the junction held 4 bases outside the gene matches. Germline CDR1 LNHDA, CDR2 SQIVND (reference sequence). The CDR3 runs 15 residues. The chain's CDR3 is CASSLGQGTTGELFF. The CDR3 DNA reads as TGTGCCAGTAGTCTGGGACAGGGGACCACCGGGGAGCTGTTTTTT.